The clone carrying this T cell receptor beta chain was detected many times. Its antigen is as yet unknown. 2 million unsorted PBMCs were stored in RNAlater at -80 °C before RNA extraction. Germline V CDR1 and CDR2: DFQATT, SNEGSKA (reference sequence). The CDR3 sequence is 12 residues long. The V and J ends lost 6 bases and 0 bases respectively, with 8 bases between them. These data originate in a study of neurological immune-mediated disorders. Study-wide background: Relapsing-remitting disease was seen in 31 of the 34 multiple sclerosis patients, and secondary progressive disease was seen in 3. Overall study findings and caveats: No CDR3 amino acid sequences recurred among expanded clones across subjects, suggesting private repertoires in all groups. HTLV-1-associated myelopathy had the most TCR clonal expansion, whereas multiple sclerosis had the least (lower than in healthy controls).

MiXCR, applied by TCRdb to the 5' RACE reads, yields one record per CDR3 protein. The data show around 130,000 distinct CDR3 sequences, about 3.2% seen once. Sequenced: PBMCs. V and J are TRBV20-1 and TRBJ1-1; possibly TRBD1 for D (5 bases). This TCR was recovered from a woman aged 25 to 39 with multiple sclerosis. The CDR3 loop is CSAGRLNTEAFF. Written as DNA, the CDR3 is TGCAGTGCGGGACGGCTGAACACTGAAGCTTTCTTT.